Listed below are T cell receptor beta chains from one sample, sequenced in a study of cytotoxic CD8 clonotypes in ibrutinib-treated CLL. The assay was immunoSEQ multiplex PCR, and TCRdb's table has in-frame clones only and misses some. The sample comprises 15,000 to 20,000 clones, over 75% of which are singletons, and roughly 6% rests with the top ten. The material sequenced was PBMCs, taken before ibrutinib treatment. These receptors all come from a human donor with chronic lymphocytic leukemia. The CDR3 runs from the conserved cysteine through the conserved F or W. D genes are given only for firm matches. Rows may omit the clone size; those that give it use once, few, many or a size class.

CDR3 DNA: TGTGCCAGCACCGAGCCGACGCTCACTGAAGCTTTCTTT; CDR3 protein: CASTEPTLTEAFF; J gene: TRBJ1-1; V gene: TRBV28; D gene: -; clone size: -
CDR3 DNA: TGTGCCAGCAGCCGAGGACCCCCTAATGAAAAACTGTTTTTT; CDR3 protein: CASSRGPPNEKLFF; J gene: TRBJ1-4; V gene: TRBV6-4; D gene: -; clone size: -
CDR3 DNA: TGCAGCGTTGTTCCGACGGGGGGCAATCAGCCCCAGCATTTT; CDR3 protein: CSVVPTGGNQPQHF; J gene: TRBJ1-5; V gene: TRBV29-1; D gene: -; clone size: few
CDR3 DNA: TGCGCCAGCAGCCAAGATCTAGCGGGGGCATGGGAAAAAAAGCAGTTCTTC; CDR3 protein: CASSQDLAGAWEKKQFF; J gene: TRBJ2-1; V gene: TRBV4-3; D gene: TRBD2; clone size: -
CDR3 DNA: TGTGCCAGCAGCTTGGGACCGGGATCTGGCCCCTACGAGCAGTACTTC; CDR3 protein: CASSLGPGSGPYEQYF; J gene: TRBJ2-7; V gene: TRBV7-6; D gene: -; clone size: -
CDR3 DNA: TGTGCCAGCACCCTAGGGGGGGGCGCGGGTTTCACAGATACGCAGTATTTT; CDR3 protein: CASTLGGGAGFTDTQYF; J gene: TRBJ2-3; V gene: TRBV28; D gene: -; clone size: once
CDR3 DNA: TGTGCCAGCTCACCAGATACCGGAAACACCATATATTTT; CDR3 protein: CASSPDTGNTIYF; J gene: TRBJ1-3; V gene: TRBV18; D gene: -; clone size: -
CDR3 DNA: TGTGCCAGCAGTTTGGGGAGCTCTGGGGCCAACGTCCTGACTTTC; CDR3 protein: CASSLGSSGANVLTF; J gene: TRBJ2-6; V gene: TRBV28; D gene: -; clone size: -
CDR3 DNA: TGTGCCAGCATGATGGGACTAGCTGGAATCTCTAGCACAGATACGCAGTATTTT; CDR3 protein: CASMMGLAGISSTDTQYF; J gene: TRBJ2-3; V gene: TRBV2; D gene: TRBD2; clone size: -
CDR3 DNA: TGTGCCAGTAGTCTCCCGAACGGTAGGACCAAAAACATTCAGTACTTC; CDR3 protein: CASSLPNGRTKNIQYF; J gene: TRBJ2-4; V gene: TRBV19; D gene: -; clone size: -
CDR3 DNA: TGCGCCAGCAGCTTGGGAGGCCTAGCGGGGGCCGAGCAGTACTTC; CDR3 protein: CASSLGGLAGAEQYF; J gene: TRBJ2-7; V gene: TRBV5-1; D gene: TRBD2; clone size: -
CDR3 DNA: TGTGCCAGCAGCATGACAGGGGGTAATGAGCAGTTCTTC; CDR3 protein: CASSMTGGNEQFF; J gene: TRBJ2-1; V gene: TRBV6-6; D gene: TRBD1; clone size: -
CDR3 DNA: TGTGCCAGCAGCCAAGGTTACTCGAAGGATGACAGGGGAAAGTTTTCGACTAATGAAAAACTGTTTTTT; CDR3 protein: CASSQGYSKDDRGKFSTNEKLFF; J gene: TRBJ1-4; V gene: TRBV14; D gene: TRBD1; clone size: once
CDR3 DNA: TGCGCCAGCAGCCAGGGACAGGGGGCTCTCCGCACCGGGGAGCTGTTTTTT; CDR3 protein: CASSQGQGALRTGELFF; J gene: TRBJ2-2; V gene: TRBV4-1; D gene: TRBD1; clone size: once
CDR3 DNA: TGTGCCAGCAGCCCAGGGTCCCCTAATTCACCCCTCCACTTT; CDR3 protein: CASSPGSPNSPLHF; J gene: TRBJ1-6; V gene: TRBV27; D gene: -; clone size: -
CDR3 DNA: TGTGCCACCGGACTTTCCCGGGAGGAAAAACTGTTTTTT; CDR3 protein: CATGLSREEKLFF; J gene: TRBJ1-4; V gene: TRBV2; D gene: -; clone size: -
CDR3 DNA: TGTGCCAGCAGTGAGGGGCAGACAGCCGGCAATCAGCCCCAGCATTTT; CDR3 protein: CASSEGQTAGNQPQHF; J gene: TRBJ1-5; V gene: TRBV6-1; D gene: -; clone size: -
CDR3 DNA: TGTGCCAGCAGTGTAGAAAGGAACACTGAAGCTTTCTTT; CDR3 protein: CASSVERNTEAFF; J gene: TRBJ1-1; V gene: TRBV6-1; D gene: -; clone size: -
CDR3 DNA: TGTGCCAGTAGTATTGACAGGGCGACGCAGTATTTT; CDR3 protein: CASSIDRATQYF; J gene: TRBJ2-3; V gene: TRBV19; D gene: TRBD1; clone size: -
CDR3 DNA: TGTGCCAGCAGTCTACCATCGACGGGGAACACTGAAGCTTTCTTT; CDR3 protein: CASSLPSTGNTEAFF; J gene: TRBJ1-1; V gene: TRBV28; D gene: -; clone size: -
CDR3 DNA: TGTGCCATCAGTGGCGGGGGGGTCACCTACGAGCAGTACTTC; CDR3 protein: CAISGGGVTYEQYF; J gene: TRBJ2-7; V gene: TRBV6-5; D gene: TRBD2; clone size: -